The present T cell receptor (beta chain) was sequenced within a study of glioma-infiltrating T cells after dendritic cell vaccination. Looking at the study overall: Treatment, given 2003 to 2012, was autologous tumor lysate-pulsed dendritic cell vaccination.

The sample's time point: after dendritic cell vaccination, including at tumor progression/relapse. Before vaccination, two weeks after the third vaccination, and at progression, PBMC were collected. The primer mix had 60 V beta and 13 J beta primers. Repertoires were generated with immunoSEQ multiplex PCR, while TCRdb's copy carries only in-frame clones and drops some. This table holds tens of thousands of clones, around 86% found once. Per the germline V gene, CDR1 is KGHSH and CDR2 is LQKENI. The CDR3 is made up of 16 amino acids. J was trimmed by 7 bases and V by 0 bases; bases with no gene match: 9.

The TCR comes from a human donor with glioblastoma. The chain carries TRBV18 and TRBJ1-5; 7 bases fit TRBD1. Sequences were derived from blood, sampled after dendritic cell vaccination. CDR3 sequence (DNA): TGTGCCAGCTCACCACCCGGAGGGGGCGCGAGACAGCCCCAGCATTTT. Protein: CASSPPGGGARQPQHF.